Listed here are 19 T cell receptor beta chains from one sample, sequenced in a study of yellow fever vaccine responses in identical twins. TCRdb re-called the RT-PCR reads with MiXCR, one entry per CDR3 protein. Of about 11,000 distinct CDR3 sequences listed, 77% are singletons. The sequenced sample was T cells from blood (PBMCs), unsorted or a sorted subset (not recorded which), obtained before or after yellow fever vaccination (not recorded which). All receptors derive from a woman younger than 35 who received the yellow fever vaccine.

This chain links TRBV4-1 with TRBJ2-3; the D gene is possibly TRBD1 (5 bases). The V gene's germline CDR1 is MGHRA and CDR2 YSYEKL. The ends were cut back, 0 bases at V and 4 bases at J, with 8 bases in the middle. CDR3 length equals 14 residues. CDR3 region: CASSQELGADTQYF. The CDR3 DNA sequence: TGCGCCAGCAGCCAAGAATTAGGGGCAGATACGCAGTATTTT.

This sequence joins TRBV5-4 and TRBJ2-2, with D possibly matching TRBD1 (6 bases). This CDR3 is 16 amino acids long. V shed 6 bases and J shed 2 bases, with 17 bases lying between them. The germline V gene has CDR1 SGHNT and CDR2 YYREEE (reference sequence). CDR3 sequence (DNA): TGTGCCAGCACCCTATACAGGGATACTAACACCGGGGAGCTGTTTTTT. Its protein product is CASTLYRDTNTGELFF.

This clonotype appeared a single time. This CDR3 is CASSLHRTGWVTAYEQYF. CDR3 coding DNA: TGTGCCAGCAGTTTACACCGGACAGGGTGGGTTACAGCCTACGAGCAGTACTTC. The V and J genes are TRBV12-3 or TRBV12-4 and TRBJ2-7; 8 bases are a match to TRBD1. There are 18 residues in the CDR3. V was clipped by 2 bases and J by 2 bases; unmatched bases: 14.

The chain uses TRBV2 and TRBJ2-4; D might be TRBD2 (5 bases). There are 15 residues in the CDR3. Germline V gives CDR1 SNHLY, CDR2 FYNNEI. Trimming took 3 bases from V and 7 from J, leaving 16 bases between them. The CDR3 coding sequence is TGTGCCAGCAGTGATGTACTGGTAACGGGGAACATTCAGTACTTC. It encodes CASSDVLVTGNIQYF.

The chain is built from TRBV28 and TRBJ2-1; TRBD2 matches at 10 bases. The V segment lost 3 bases and the J segment 10 bases; nucleotides outside the gene matches: 6. Germline assignment: CDR1 MDHEN and CDR2 SYDVKM. This CDR3 has 14 amino acids. The CDR3, as DNA: TGTGCCAGCAGTTTGCTAGCGGGAGTTAGCGAGCAGTTCTTC. It specifies CASSLLAGVSEQFF. The complete variable domain, with remaining parts taken from reference TRBV28 and TRBJ2-1, reads DVKVTQSSRYLVKRTGEKVFLECVQDMDHENMFWYRQDPGLGLRLIYFSYDVKMKEKGDIPEGYSVSREKKERFSLILESASTNQTSMYLCASSLLAGVSEQFFGPGTRLTVL.

This clonotype was counted between two and nine times. V gene TRBV20-1 combines with J gene TRBJ1-3; 7 bases map to TRBD1. The trim removed 1 base at V and 4 bases at J, leaving 1 base unmatched. Germline lookup yields CDR1 DFQATT and CDR2 SNEGSKA (reference sequence). This CDR3 region has 13 residues. The CDR3, as DNA: TGCAGTGCTAGAGTGGGACAGGGAAACACCATATATTTT. This translates into CSARVGQGNTIYF.

The chain is built from TRBV5-6 and TRBJ2-3; D gene unclear. Germline V CDR1 and CDR2: SGHDT, YYEEEE. With 3 bases removed from V and 1 base from J, the gap between germline ends came to 15 bases. This CDR3 region has 16 residues. In nucleotides, the CDR3 is TGTGCCAGCAGCTCTAGGCAGAACCGGGGCACAGATACGCAGTATTTT. As protein: CASSSRQNRGTDTQYF.

This chain connects TRBV11-2 to TRBJ2-3, with 9 bases fitting TRBD2. The CDR3 loop spans 17 amino acids. Germline CDR1 and CDR2: SGHAT and FQNNGV. Losses at the gene ends were 3 bases for V and 3 bases for J; bases not matched to a gene: 10. The CDR3 DNA reads TGTGCCAGCAGCTTGGAACACGGGACTAGCTTGACAGATACGCAGTATTTT. Its protein is CASSLEHGTSLTDTQYF. The full variable domain, with the rest looked up from reference TRBV11-2 and TRBJ2-3, is EAGVAQSPRYKIIEKRQSVAFWCNPISGHATLYWYQQILGQGPKLLIQFQNNGVVDDSQLPKDRFSAERLKGVDSTLKIQPAKLEDSAVYLCASSLEHGTSLTDTQYFGPGTRLTVL.

This clonotype has just a few counts. The gene calls are TRBV7-9 and TRBJ1-5; no reliable D call. The length of the CDR3 is 14 residues. Trimming stripped 1 base from V and 5 bases from J, with 9 bases between. Germline V gene lookup returns CDR1 SEHNR and CDR2 FQNEAQ (reference sequence). CDR3 amino acids: CASSLGVSDQPQHF. The DNA of the CDR3 is TGTGCCAGCAGCTTAGGGGTCTCCGATCAGCCCCAGCATTTT.

The chain joins TRBV4-1 to TRBJ1-1; TRBD1 matches at 8 bases. This CDR3 comprises 16 residues. The ends lost 3 bases at V and 1 base at J; junction bases unmatched: 7. The germline gives CDR1 MGHRA, CDR2 YSYEKL. The CDR3 region is CASSHRFDRGNTEAFF. The CDR3, as DNA: TGCGCCAGCAGCCACCGTTTTGACAGGGGGAACACTGAAGCTTTCTTT.

This chain uses TRBV18 with TRBJ1-1, with a tentative D call TRBD1 (6 bases). Per the germline V gene, CDR1 is KGHSH and CDR2 is LQKENI. The CDR3 is 14 residues long. The V end lost 2 bases, the J end lost 3 bases, and 10 bases lay between the germline ends. In DNA, the CDR3 is TGTGCCAGCTCACCATACAGGGCGGACACTGAAGCTTTCTTT. Its protein is CASSPYRADTEAFF.

The chain uses TRBV13 and TRBJ2-3; D may be TRBD1 (7 bases). In germline, CDR1 is PRHDT, CDR2 FYEKMQ (reference sequence). This CDR3 region has 17 residues. V lost 2 bases and J lost 4, with 19 bases in between. CDR3 residues: CASSLKQGGIGADTQYF. In DNA, the CDR3 is TGTGCCAGCAGCTTAAAGCAGGGGGGAATAGGTGCAGATACGCAGTATTTT.

There are a few counts of this clonotype. The genes are TRBV4-1 and TRBJ1-4; D remains unclear. This CDR3 comprises 12 residues. CDR1 MGHRA and CDR2 YSYEKL come from the germline V gene. The V end was cut by 4 bases, the J end by 11 bases, with 11 bases between. The CDR3 loop is CASSRPLGKLFF. CDR3 DNA: TGCGCCAGCAGCCGACCGCTAGGGAAACTGTTTTTT.

The chain is built from TRBV11-1 and TRBJ1-4; D is unclear. Per the germline V gene, CDR1 is SGHAT and CDR2 is FQDESV (reference sequence). The CDR3 is 13 residues long. V shed 1 base and J shed 5 bases, with 5 bases lying between them. CDR3 coding DNA: TGTGCCAGCAGCTTAGATACAAATGAAAAACTGTTTTTT. Encoded protein: CASSLDTNEKLFF.

The chain has TRBV13 and TRBJ2-3, with TRBD2 as a possible D gene (6 bases). The CDR3 runs 12 residues. Looked up from germline, CDR1 is PRHDT and CDR2 is FYEKMQ (reference sequence). Trimming pared 10 bases from V and 7 bases from J, leaving 15 bases between. CDR3 bases: TGTGCCACCGGGAGTTCGGAGTATACGCAGTATTTT. Protein product: CATGSSEYTQYF.

The J gene is TRBJ2-5, the V gene TRBV20-1; D ambiguous. V was cut by 5 bases and J by 5 bases, with 12 bases left in between. The germline V gene has CDR1 DFQATT and CDR2 SNEGSKA (reference sequence). The CDR3 extends over 12 amino acids. CDR3 sequence (DNA): TGCAGTGCTTCCGACAACGCGGAGACCCAGTACTTC. Its translation is CSASDNAETQYF.

This sequence joins TRBV28 and TRBJ2-5; 7 bases match TRBD1. The germline CDR1 and CDR2 sequences are MDHEN and SYDVKM. Unmatched junction bases numbered 5, after V lost 2 bases and J lost 5 bases. The CDR3 covers 14 residues. DNA for the CDR3: TGTGCCAGCAGTTTAGCAGGGGGAGAGGAGACCCAGTACTTC. Protein product: CASSLAGGEETQYF.

V usage is TRBV5-1 and J usage is TRBJ2-7; D not resolved. Germline V gene data show CDR1 as SGHRS and CDR2 as YFSETQ. V was trimmed by 0 bases and J by 3 bases, leaving 13 bases between them. There are 15 residues in the CDR3. The chain's CDR3 is CASSLEPTAFYEQYV. The CDR3, as DNA: TGCGCCAGCAGCTTGGAACCCACAGCCTTCTACGAGCAGTACGTC.

V gene TRBV6-5 combines with J gene TRBJ1-5; D remains ambiguous. Trimming removed 0 bases at V and 1 base at J, with 1 base between. CDR3 length: 13 residues. CDR1 and CDR2 from the germline V gene are MNHEY and SVGAGI. CDR3 protein: CASSYSSNQPQHF. CDR3 nucleotide sequence: TGTGCCAGCAGTTACTCGAGCAATCAGCCCCAGCATTTT.